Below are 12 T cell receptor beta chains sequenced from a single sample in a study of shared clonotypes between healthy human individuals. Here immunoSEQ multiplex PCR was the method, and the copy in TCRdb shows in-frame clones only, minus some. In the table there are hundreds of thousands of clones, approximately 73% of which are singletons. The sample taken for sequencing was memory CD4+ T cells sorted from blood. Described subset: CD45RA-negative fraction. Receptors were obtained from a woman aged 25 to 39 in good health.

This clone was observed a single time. CDR3 nucleotide sequence: TGTGCCACCAGCACGATCGGACCCGCAGCCACAGATACGCAGTATTTT. It yields the protein CATSTIGPAATDTQYF. The genes are TRBV15 and TRBJ2-3; unclear D gene. CDR1 LNHNV and CDR2 YYDKDF come from the germline V gene (reference sequence). V dropped 4 bases and J dropped 2 bases, with 16 bases sitting between them. The CDR3 consists of 16 residues.

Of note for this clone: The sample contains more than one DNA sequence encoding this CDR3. The CDR3 nucleotides are TGTGCCAGCAGCTTGGGGGGCAGGGTCGACGAGCAGTACTTC. Encoded protein: CASSLGGRVDEQYF. The chain uses TRBV5-4 and TRBJ2-7; a possible D gene is TRBD1 (5 bases). V dropped 0 bases and J dropped 5 bases, with 12 bases sitting between them. Germline V gene lookup returns CDR1 SGHNT and CDR2 YYREEE (reference sequence). The CDR3 spans 14 residues.

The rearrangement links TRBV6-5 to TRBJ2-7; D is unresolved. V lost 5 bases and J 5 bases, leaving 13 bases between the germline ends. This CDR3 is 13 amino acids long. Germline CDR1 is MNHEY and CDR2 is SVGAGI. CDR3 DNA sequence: TGTGCCAGCAGTCCAGGCGTGTCTCACGAGCAGTACTTC. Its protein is CASSPGVSHEQYF.

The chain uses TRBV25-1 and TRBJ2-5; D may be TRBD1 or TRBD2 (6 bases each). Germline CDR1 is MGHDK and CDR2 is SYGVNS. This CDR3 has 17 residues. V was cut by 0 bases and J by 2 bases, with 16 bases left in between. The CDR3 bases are TGTGCCAGCAGTGAATATATCTCCCCGGGGGCACAAGAGACCCAGTACTTC. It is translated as CASSEYISPGAQETQYF. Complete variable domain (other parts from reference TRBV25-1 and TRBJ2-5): EADIYQTPRYLVIGTGKKITLECSQTMGHDKMYWYQQDPGMELHLIHYSYGVNSTEKGDLSSESTVSRIRTEHFPLTLESARPSHTSQYLCASSEYISPGAQETQYFGPGTRLLVL.

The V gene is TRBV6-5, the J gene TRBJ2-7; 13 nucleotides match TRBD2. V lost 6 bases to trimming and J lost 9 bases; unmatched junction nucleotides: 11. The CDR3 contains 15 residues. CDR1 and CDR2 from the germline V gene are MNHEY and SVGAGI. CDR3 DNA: TGTGCCAGCAGACCGGAGGGACTAGCGGGACCCGGGCAGTACTTC. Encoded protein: CASRPEGLAGPGQYF.

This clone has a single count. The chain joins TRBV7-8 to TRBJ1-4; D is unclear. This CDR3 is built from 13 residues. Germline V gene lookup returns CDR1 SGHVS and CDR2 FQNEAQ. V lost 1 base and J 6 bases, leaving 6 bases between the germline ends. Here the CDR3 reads CASSLVGYEKLFF. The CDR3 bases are TGTGCCAGCAGCTTAGTAGGGTATGAAAAACTGTTTTTT.

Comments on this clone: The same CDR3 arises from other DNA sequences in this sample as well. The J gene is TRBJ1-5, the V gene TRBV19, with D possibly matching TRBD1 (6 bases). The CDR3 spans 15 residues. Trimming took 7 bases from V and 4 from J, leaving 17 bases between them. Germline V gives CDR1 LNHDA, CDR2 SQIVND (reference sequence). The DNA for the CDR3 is TGTGCCAGTAATCCAGGGCAGGGGATTAATCAGCCCCAGCATTTT. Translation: CASNPGQGINQPQHF.

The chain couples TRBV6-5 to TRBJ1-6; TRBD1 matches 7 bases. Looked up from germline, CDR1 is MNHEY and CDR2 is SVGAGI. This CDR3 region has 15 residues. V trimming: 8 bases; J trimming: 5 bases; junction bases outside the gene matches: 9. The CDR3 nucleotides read TGTGCCAGCGCCAGGGACAGCCCTCATAATTCACCCCTCCACTTT. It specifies CASARDSPHNSPLHF.

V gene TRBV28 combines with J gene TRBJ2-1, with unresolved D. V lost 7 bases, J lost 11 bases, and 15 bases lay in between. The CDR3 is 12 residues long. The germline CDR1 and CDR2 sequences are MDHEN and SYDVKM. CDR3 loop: CASTSSVLKQFF. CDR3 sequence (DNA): TGTGCCAGCACCTCTTCGGTCCTCAAGCAGTTCTTC.

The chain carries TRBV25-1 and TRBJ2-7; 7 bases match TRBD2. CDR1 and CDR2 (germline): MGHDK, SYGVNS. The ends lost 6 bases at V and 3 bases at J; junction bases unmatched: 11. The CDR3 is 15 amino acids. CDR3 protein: CASREATSERYEQYF. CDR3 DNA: TGTGCCAGCAGGGAGGCTACTAGCGAGCGCTACGAGCAGTACTTC.

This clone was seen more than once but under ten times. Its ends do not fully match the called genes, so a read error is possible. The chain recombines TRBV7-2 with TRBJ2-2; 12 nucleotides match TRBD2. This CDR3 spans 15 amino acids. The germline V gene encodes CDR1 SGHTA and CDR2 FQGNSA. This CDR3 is CASSLAGGIRGELFF. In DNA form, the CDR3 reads TGTGCCAGCAGCCTAGCGGGAGGGATTAGGGGGGAGCTGTTTTTT.

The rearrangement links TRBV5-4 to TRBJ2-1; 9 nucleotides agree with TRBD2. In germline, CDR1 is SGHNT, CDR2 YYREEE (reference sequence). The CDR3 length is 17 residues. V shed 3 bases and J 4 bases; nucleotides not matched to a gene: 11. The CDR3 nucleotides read TGTGCCAGCAGCTCCGGTGGCGGGAGGGCCGAGTACAATGAGCAGTTCTTC. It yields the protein CASSSGGGRAEYNEQFF.